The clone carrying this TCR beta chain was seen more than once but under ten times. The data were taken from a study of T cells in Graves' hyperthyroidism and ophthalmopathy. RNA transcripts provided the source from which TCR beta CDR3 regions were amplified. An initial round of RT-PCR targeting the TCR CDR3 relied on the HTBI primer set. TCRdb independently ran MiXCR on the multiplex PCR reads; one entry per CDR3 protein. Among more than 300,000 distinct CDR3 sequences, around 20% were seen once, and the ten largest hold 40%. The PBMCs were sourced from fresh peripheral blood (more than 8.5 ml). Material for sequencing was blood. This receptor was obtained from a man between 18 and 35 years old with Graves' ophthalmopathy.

CDR3 residues: CASSPGQGKAGELFF. As DNA, the CDR3 is TGTGCCAGCAGCCCGGGACAGGGAAAGGCCGGGGAGCTGTTTTTT. The genes are TRBV5-4 and TRBJ2-2; 9 bases agree with TRBD1. Germline CDR1 is SGHNT and CDR2 is YYREEE (reference sequence). The V segment lost 4 bases and the J segment 6 bases; nucleotides outside the gene matches: 7. The CDR3 has 15 residues.